These T cell receptor beta chains were read from a single sample in a study of CD8 T cells in ankylosing spondylitis. TCRdb independently ran MiXCR on the 5' RACE reads; one entry per CDR3 protein. The sample consists of around 210,000 distinct CDR3 sequences, 7.5% to 9.5% of them appearing once. Specimen: blood, either unsorted or a sorted T cell fraction (not recorded which). The receptor set was obtained from a female donor with ankylosing spondylitis or in good health (not recorded which). Both conserved end residues are part of each CDR3. The D gene is left open where the match is weak. A row's size may be missing; if present it is once, few, many or a size class.

j_call,v_call,clone_size,d_call,cdr3_nt,cdr3_aa
TRBJ2-5,TRBV29-1,many,TRBD2,TGCAGCGTTGAATACCTAGCGGGAGGGGAACAGACCCAGTACTTC,CSVEYLAGGEQTQYF
TRBJ2-5,TRBV7-2,.,.,TGTGCCAGCAGCTTACGGGGCGGGGCAGGGGTACCGAAGACCCAGTACTTC,CASSLRGGAGVPKTQYF
TRBJ1-4,TRBV20-1,many,.,TGCAGTGCTAGCCCTGGAGAGGCGTACAATGAAAAACTGTTTTTT,CSASPGEAYNEKLFF
TRBJ1-1,TRBV19,many,.,TGTGCCAGTAGTAGGGGACGAGGATGGGGGACTGAAGCTTTCTTT,CASSRGRGWGTEAFF
TRBJ2-5,TRBV6-5,many,TRBD2,TGTGCCAGCAGTTACTATAGCGGGGCGAGCCAAGAGACCCAGTACTTC,CASSYYSGASQETQYF
TRBJ2-1,TRBV14,.,TRBD2,TGTGCCAGCAGCCACTCGGGGGAGGGAGGATACAATGAGCAGTTCTTC,CASSHSGEGGYNEQFF
TRBJ2-5,TRBV7-7,many,.,TGTGCTAGCAGCTTAGGACTCTCCCGGGGGGAGACCCAGTACTTC,CASSLGLSRGETQYF
TRBJ1-3,TRBV29-1,many,.,TGCAGCGTTGAAGCAGGGGCCACCATATATTTT,CSVEAGATIYF
TRBJ2-1,TRBV7-3,.,.,TGTGCCAGCAGCCCTTCAGGGGGGGACTCCTACAATGAGCAGTTCTTC,CASSPSGGDSYNEQFF
TRBJ2-1,TRBV7-9,few,TRBD2,TGTGCCAGCAGCTTTAGGCGGGAGACTCGGAATGAGCAGTTCTTC,CASSFRRETRNEQFF
TRBJ1-5,TRBV11-2,.,.,TGTGCCAGCAGCTTAGGGTCCTGGGACACGGGTGGGTATAGCAATCAGCCCCAGCATTTT,CASSLGSWDTGGYSNQPQHF
TRBJ1-3,TRBV15,many,.,TGTGCCACCAGCAGAGATCGCGCGGGTTTGAACACCATATATTTT,CATSRDRAGLNTIYF
TRBJ2-1,TRBV27,many,.,TGTGCCACCTACAATGAGCAGTTCTTC,CATYNEQFF
TRBJ1-1,TRBV20-1,many,TRBD1,TGCAGCCCTAAGGACAGGGGGCCCACTGAAGCTTTCTTT,CSPKDRGPTEAFF
TRBJ2-2,TRBV4-3,many,TRBD2,TGCGCCAGCAGCCAAAGCGGGGGGGCTCCCGGGGAGCTGTTTTTT,CASSQSGGAPGELFF
TRBJ1-2,TRBV6-1,many,TRBD1,TGTGCCAGCAGTGGCCGGACAGGGAATAACTATGGCTACACCTTC,CASSGRTGNNYGYTF
TRBJ2-7,TRBV2,many,.,TGTGCCAGCAGTGACCCCTCGAATGTGCAGTACTTC,CASSDPSNVQYF
TRBJ1-6,TRBV5-1,many,TRBD1,TGCGCCAGCAGCCCCTCGGGACAGCCTCTAGGGTCACCCCTCCACTTT,CASSPSGQPLGSPLHF
TRBJ2-1,TRBV3-1,many,TRBD2,TGTGCCAGCAGCCCGAGAGGGACTAGCGGACTCAATGAGCAGTTCTTC,CASSPRGTSGLNEQFF
TRBJ1-2,TRBV6-1,many,TRBD1,TGTGCCAGCAGTGAGACAGGGATATTTTATGGCTACACCTTC,CASSETGIFYGYTF
TRBJ2-3,TRBV28,.,.,TGTGCCAGCAGTTTATTGTCGAGAGGCACAGATACGCAGTATTTT,CASSLLSRGTDTQYF
TRBJ2-1,TRBV20-1,many,.,TGCAGTGCTACGACCGGTCTCGCGACTTTCCATGAGCAGTTCTTC,CSATTGLATFHEQFF
TRBJ2-7,TRBV7-2,.,TRBD2,TGTGCCAGCAGCTCCCGGACTAGCGGGTACGAGCAGTACTTC,CASSSRTSGYEQYF
TRBJ2-1,TRBV20-1,many,TRBD2,TGCAGTGCTAGAGTTGATAGCGGGATAACCAATGAGCAGTTCTTC,CSARVDSGITNEQFF
TRBJ2-1,TRBV7-6,many,TRBD2,TGTGCCAGCAGCTCATCTAGCGGGAGCTCCTACAATGAGCAGTTCTTC,CASSSSSGSSYNEQFF
TRBJ1-1,TRBV12-3/TRBV12-4,many,.,TGTGCCAGCAGTATACAGGGGAACACTGAAGCTTTCTTT,CASSIQGNTEAFF
TRBJ2-1,TRBV20-1,many,.,TGCAGTGCTAGAGACGTGTGGCGAGGCTCCTACAATGAGCAGTTCTTC,CSARDVWRGSYNEQFF
TRBJ2-5,TRBV5-1,many,.,TGCGCCAGCAGCTTGGGGGTGGTCCAACGGGAGACCCAGTACTTC,CASSLGVVQRETQYF
TRBJ2-1,TRBV7-2,few,.,TGTGCCAGCAGCTTTACACGGAGCTCCTACAATGAGCAGTTCTTC,CASSFTRSSYNEQFF
TRBJ1-3,TRBV29-1,many,TRBD1,TGCAGCGTGGACGACAGGGACTCTGGAAACACCATATATTTT,CSVDDRDSGNTIYF
TRBJ1-5,TRBV15,.,.,TGTGCCACCAGCAGAGTTTTCGGGGTAAGCAATCAGCCCCAGCATTTT,CATSRVFGVSNQPQHF
TRBJ2-2,TRBV4-3,many,TRBD2,TGCGCCAGCAGCCAAGTCGCGGGAGTGGACACCGGGGAGCTGTTTTTT,CASSQVAGVDTGELFF
TRBJ2-3,TRBV6-2/TRBV6-3,many,.,TGTGCCAGCAGTTTCCGGGACTCACGCACAGATACGCAGTATTTT,CASSFRDSRTDTQYF
TRBJ2-7,TRBV7-9,many,TRBD2,TGTGCCAGCAGCCCCGCCCCATTAGTGGGACTAGCGGGAATGAACGAGCAGTACTTC,CASSPAPLVGLAGMNEQYF
TRBJ2-1,TRBV5-1,many,.,TGCGCCAGCAGCTTTAGAACGCCATCCTACAATGAGCAGTTCTTC,CASSFRTPSYNEQFF
TRBJ1-2,TRBV5-5,many,.,TGTGCCAGCAGCTCCAACAGTGCTAACTATGGCTACACCTTC,CASSSNSANYGYTF
TRBJ1-1,TRBV15,.,.,TGCCAGGTCTTGGGGGGAATGAACACTGAAGCTTTCTTT,CQVLGGMNTEAFF
TRBJ2-5,TRBV7-9,few,.,TGTGCCAGCAGCTTGGGTCTATTACAAGAGACCCAGTACTTC,CASSLGLLQETQYF
TRBJ2-3,TRBV6-1,many,TRBD2,TGTGCCAGTCGACTAGCGGGAGGAGGCGATACGCAGTATTTT,CASRLAGGGDTQYF
TRBJ1-1,TRBV7-2,few,TRBD1,TGTGCCAGCAGCTTCGACAGGGGAGTGGTCACTGAAGCTTTCTTT,CASSFDRGVVTEAFF
TRBJ1-1,TRBV24-1,few,.,TGTGCCACCCGTGGGGCAGTGAACACTGAAGCTTTCTTT,CATRGAVNTEAFF
TRBJ1-2,TRBV5-1,many,.,TGCGCCAGCAGCTTGGATCGGGATGGCTACACCTTC,CASSLDRDGYTF
TRBJ2-3,TRBV7-9,.,TRBD1,TGTGCCAGCAGCTTAGCGTCAGGGGGCAGGGATACGCAGTATTTT,CASSLASGGRDTQYF
TRBJ2-6,TRBV6-6,.,.,TGTGCCAGCAGTTATAGTCTGAACTCTGGGGCCAACGTCCTGACTTTC,CASSYSLNSGANVLTF
TRBJ2-1,TRBV12-3/TRBV12-4,many,.,TGTGCCAGCAGTGCCACCTTGGGGGGCTCCTACAATGAGCAGTTCTTC,CASSATLGGSYNEQFF
TRBJ1-2,TRBV10-3,many,.,TGTGCCATCAGTGAGTCCAGAGCCGGGCCCAATAGCGGTGATGGCTACACCTTC,CAISESRAGPNSGDGYTF
TRBJ1-2,TRBV19,.,.,TGTGCCAGTAGTATAGAAACAGCTAACTATGGCTACACCTTC,CASSIETANYGYTF
TRBJ1-1,TRBV20-1,.,.,TGCAGTGCTAGAGATGAGGGGGGAGCTTTCTTT,CSARDEGGAFF
TRBJ2-7,TRBV29-1,many,.,TGCAGCGTTGAAAGATTCGAGGGGGAGCAGTACTTC,CSVERFEGEQYF
TRBJ2-5,TRBV15,many,.,TGTGCCACCAGCAGAACCGGGACCCCGGTGGACTTC,CATSRTGTPVDF
TRBJ2-7,TRBV3-1,many,TRBD1,TGTGCCAGCAGCTATATGGGACAGACCTACGAGCAGTACTTC,CASSYMGQTYEQYF
TRBJ2-1,TRBV4-1,few,.,TGCGCCAGCAGTTTAAGCGTGGTGGGGCGGGGATACAATGAGCAGTTCTTC,CASSLSVVGRGYNEQFF
TRBJ2-7,TRBV5-1,many,.,TGCGCCAGCAGCTTTAACATACAGTCTACCTACGAGCAGTACTTC,CASSFNIQSTYEQYF
TRBJ2-1,TRBV5-3,few,.,TGTGCCAGAAGTCCTAGTGACTGGACCTACAATGAGCAGTTCTTC,CARSPSDWTYNEQFF
TRBJ2-1,TRBV19,many,.,TGTGCCAGTAGTATAGATCCCACTATTGGAGAGCAGTTCTTC,CASSIDPTIGEQFF
TRBJ1-1,TRBV20-1,few,.,TGCAGTGCTAAAACAGGGAAGGGCACTGAAGCTTTCTTT,CSAKTGKGTEAFF
TRBJ2-1,TRBV7-3,few,.,TGTGCCAGCAGCTTACAGAGGACTAACAATGAGCAGTTCTTC,CASSLQRTNNEQFF
TRBJ1-5,TRBV5-6,many,TRBD1,TGTGCCAGCAGCAGGGGGCAAAGGTATCAGCCCCAGCATTTT,CASSRGQRYQPQHF